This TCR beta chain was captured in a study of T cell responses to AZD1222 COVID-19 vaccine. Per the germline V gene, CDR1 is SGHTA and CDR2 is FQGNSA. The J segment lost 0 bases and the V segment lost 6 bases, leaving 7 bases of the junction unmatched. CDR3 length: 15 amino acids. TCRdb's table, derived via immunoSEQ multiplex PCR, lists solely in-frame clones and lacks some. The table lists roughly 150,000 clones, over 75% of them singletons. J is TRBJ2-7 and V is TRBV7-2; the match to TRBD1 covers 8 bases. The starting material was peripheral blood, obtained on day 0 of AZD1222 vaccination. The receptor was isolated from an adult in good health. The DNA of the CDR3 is TGTGCCAGCAGTAAAGGGGGGACAGGCTCCTACGAGCAGTACTTC. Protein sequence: CASSKGGTGSYEQYF.